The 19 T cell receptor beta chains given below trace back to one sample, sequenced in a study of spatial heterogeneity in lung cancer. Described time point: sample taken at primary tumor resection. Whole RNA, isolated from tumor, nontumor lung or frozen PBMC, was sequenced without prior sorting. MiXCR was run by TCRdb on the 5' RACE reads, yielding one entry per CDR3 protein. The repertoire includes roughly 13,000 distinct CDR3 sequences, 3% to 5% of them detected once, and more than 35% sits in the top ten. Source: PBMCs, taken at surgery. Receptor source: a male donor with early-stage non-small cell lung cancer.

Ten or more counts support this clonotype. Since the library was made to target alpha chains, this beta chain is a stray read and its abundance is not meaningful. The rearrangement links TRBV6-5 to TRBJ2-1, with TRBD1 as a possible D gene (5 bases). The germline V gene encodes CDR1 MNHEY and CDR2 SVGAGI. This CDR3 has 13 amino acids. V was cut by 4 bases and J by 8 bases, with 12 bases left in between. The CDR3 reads CASSWGPSYEQFF. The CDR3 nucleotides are TGTGCCAGCAGTTGGGGCCCATCCTATGAGCAGTTCTTC.

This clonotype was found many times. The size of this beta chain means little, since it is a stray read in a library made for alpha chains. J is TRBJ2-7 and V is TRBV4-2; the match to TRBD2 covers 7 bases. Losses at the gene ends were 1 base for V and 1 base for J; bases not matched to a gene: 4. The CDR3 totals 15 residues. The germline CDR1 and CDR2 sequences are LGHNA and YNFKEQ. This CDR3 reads CASSQGGGASYEQYF. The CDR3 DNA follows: TGTGCCAGCAGCCAAGGGGGAGGGGCATCCTACGAGCAGTACTTC.

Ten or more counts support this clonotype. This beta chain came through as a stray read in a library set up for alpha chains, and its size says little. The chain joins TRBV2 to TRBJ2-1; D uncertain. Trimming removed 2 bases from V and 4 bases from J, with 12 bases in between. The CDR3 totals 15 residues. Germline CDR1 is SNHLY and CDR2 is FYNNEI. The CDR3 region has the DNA TGTGCCAGCAGTGAACCCCGGGCCCTTTACAATGAGCAGTTCTTC. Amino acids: CASSEPRALYNEQFF.

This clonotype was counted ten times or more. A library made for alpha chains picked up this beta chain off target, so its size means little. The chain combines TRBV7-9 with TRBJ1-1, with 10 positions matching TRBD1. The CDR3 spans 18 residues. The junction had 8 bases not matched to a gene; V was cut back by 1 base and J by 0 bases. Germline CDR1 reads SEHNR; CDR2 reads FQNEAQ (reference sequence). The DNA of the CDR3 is TGTGCCAGCAGCTTAGGGACAGGGGGGCGCAGGATGAACACTGAAGCTTTCTTT. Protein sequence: CASSLGTGGRRMNTEAFF. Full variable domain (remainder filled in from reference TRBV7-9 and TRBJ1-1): DTGVSQNPRHKITKRGQNVTFRCDPISEHNRLYWYRQTLGQGPEFLTYFQNEAQLEKSRLLSDRFSAERPKGSFSTLEIQRTEQGDSAMYLCASSLGTGGRRMNTEAFFGQGTRLTVV.

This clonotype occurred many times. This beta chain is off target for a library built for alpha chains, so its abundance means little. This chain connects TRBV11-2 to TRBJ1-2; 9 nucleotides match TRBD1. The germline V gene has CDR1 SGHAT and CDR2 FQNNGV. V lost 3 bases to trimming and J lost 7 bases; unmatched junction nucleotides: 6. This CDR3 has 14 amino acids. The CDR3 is CASSFGTGRGGYTF. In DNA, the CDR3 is TGTGCCAGCAGCTTCGGGACAGGGAGGGGTGGCTACACCTTC. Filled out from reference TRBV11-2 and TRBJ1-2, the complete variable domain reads EAGVAQSPRYKIIEKRQSVAFWCNPISGHATLYWYQQILGQGPKLLIQFQNNGVVDDSQLPKDRFSAERLKGVDSTLKIQPAKLEDSAVYLCASSFGTGRGGYTFGSGTRLTVV.

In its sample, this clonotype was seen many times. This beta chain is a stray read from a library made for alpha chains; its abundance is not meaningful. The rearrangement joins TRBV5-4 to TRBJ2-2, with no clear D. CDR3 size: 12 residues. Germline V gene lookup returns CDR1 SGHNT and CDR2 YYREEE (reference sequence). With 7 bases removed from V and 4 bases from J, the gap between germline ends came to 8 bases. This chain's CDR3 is CASPSGTGELFF. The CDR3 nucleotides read TGTGCCAGCCCATCCGGCACCGGGGAGCTGTTTTTT.

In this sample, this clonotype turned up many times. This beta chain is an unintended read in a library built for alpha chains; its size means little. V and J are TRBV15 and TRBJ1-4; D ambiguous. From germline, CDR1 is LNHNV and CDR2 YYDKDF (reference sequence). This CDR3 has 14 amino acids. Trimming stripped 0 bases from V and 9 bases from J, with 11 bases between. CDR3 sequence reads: CATSRDWVDQKLFF. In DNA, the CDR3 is TGTGCCACCAGCAGAGATTGGGTGGATCAAAAACTGTTTTTT.

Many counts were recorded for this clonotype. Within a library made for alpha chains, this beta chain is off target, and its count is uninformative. The chain's CDR3 is CATQGRTNTEAFF. Here the CDR3 DNA reads TGTGCCACACAGGGAAGGACTAACACTGAAGCTTTCTTT. The chain recombines TRBV10-3 with TRBJ1-1, with D possibly matching TRBD1 (6 bases). The CDR3 loop spans 13 amino acids. The V end lost 10 bases, the J end lost 2 bases, and 14 bases lay between the germline ends. Germline lookup yields CDR1 ENHRY and CDR2 SYGVKD.

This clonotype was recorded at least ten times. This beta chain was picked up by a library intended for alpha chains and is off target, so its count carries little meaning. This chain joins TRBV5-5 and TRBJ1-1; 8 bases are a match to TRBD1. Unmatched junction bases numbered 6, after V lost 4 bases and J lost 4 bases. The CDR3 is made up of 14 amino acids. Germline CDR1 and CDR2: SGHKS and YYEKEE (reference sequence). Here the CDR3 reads CASSADRGGTEAFF. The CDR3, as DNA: TGTGCCAGCAGCGCAGACAGGGGTGGCACTGAAGCTTTCTTT.

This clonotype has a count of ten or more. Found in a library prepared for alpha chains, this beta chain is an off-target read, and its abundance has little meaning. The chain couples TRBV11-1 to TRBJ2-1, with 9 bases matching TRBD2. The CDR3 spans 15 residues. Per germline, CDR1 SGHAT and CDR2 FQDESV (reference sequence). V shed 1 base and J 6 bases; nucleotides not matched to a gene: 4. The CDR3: CASSLEGLASNEQFF. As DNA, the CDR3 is TGTGCCAGCAGCTTAGAAGGACTAGCGAGCAATGAGCAGTTCTTC. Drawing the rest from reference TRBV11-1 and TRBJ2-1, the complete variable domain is EAEVAQSPRYKITEKSQAVAFWCDPISGHATLYWYRQILGQGPELLVQFQDESVVDDSQLPKDRFSAERLKGVDSTLKIQPAELGDSAMYLCASSLEGLASNEQFFGPGTRLTVL.

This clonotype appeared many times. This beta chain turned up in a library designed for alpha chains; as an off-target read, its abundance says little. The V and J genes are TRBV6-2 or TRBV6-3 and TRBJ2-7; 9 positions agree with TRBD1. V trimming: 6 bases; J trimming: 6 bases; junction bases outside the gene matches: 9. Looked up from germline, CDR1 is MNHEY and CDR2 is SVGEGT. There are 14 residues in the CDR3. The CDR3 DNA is TGTGCCAGCAGCCCCGGGACAGGGTTCTCCGAGCAGTACTTC. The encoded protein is CASSPGTGFSEQYF.

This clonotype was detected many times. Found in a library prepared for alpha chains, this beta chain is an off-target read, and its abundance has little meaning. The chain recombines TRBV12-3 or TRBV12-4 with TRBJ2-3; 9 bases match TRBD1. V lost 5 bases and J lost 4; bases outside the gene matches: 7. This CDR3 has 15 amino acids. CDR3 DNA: TGTGCCAGCAGTCGGGACAGGGTTACGGCAGATACGCAGTATTTT. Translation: CASSRDRVTADTQYF.

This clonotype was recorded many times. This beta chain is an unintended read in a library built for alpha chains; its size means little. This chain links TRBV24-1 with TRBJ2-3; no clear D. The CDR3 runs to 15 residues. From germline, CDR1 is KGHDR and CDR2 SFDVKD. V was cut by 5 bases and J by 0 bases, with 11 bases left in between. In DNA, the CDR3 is TGTGCCACCAGTGTCCGCGGCTCTAGCACAGATACGCAGTATTTT. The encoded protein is CATSVRGSSTDTQYF.

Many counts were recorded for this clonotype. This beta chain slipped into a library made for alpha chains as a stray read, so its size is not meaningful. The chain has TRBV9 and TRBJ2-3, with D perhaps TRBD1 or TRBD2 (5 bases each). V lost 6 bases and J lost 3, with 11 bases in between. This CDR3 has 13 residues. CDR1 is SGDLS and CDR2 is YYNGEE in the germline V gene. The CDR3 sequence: CASTRGETDTQYF. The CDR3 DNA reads TGTGCCAGCACGAGGGGCGAGACAGATACGCAGTATTTT. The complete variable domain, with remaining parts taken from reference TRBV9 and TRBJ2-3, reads DSGVTQTPKHLITATGQRVTLRCSPRSGDLSVYWYQQSLDQGLQFLIQYYNGEERAKGNILERFSAQQFPDLHSELNLSSLELGDSALYFCASTRGETDTQYFGPGTRLTVL.

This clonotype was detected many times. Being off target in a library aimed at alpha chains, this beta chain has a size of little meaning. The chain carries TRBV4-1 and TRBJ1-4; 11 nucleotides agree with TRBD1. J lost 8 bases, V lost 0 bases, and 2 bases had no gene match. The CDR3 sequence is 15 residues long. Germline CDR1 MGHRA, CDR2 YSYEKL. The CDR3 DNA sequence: TGCGCCAGCAGCCAAGATGGGACAGGGGGGGAAAAACTGTTTTTT. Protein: CASSQDGTGGEKLFF.

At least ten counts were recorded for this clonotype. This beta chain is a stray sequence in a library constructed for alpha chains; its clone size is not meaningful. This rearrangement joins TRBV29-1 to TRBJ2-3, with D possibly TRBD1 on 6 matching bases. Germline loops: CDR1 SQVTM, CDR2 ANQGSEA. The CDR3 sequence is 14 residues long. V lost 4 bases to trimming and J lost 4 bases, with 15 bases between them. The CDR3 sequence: CSVGTASGADTQYF. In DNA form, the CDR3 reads TGCAGCGTTGGGACAGCCTCTGGTGCAGATACGCAGTATTTT.

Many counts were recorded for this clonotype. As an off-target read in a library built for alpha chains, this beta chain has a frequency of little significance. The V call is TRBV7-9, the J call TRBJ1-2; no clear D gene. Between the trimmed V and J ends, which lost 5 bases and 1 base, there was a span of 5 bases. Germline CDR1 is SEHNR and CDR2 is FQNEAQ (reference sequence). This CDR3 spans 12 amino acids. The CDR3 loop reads CASSPLNYGYTF. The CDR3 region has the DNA TGTGCCAGCAGCCCCCTTAACTATGGCTACACCTTC.

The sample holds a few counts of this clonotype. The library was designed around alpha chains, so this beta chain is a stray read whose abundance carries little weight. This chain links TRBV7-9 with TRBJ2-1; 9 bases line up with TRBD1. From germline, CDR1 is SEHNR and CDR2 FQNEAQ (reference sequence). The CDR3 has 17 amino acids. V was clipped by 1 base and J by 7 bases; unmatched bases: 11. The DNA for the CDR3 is TGTGCCAGCAGCTTAGGGACAGGGGAGGGGGTAAGGAATGAGCAGTTCTTC. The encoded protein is CASSLGTGEGVRNEQFF.

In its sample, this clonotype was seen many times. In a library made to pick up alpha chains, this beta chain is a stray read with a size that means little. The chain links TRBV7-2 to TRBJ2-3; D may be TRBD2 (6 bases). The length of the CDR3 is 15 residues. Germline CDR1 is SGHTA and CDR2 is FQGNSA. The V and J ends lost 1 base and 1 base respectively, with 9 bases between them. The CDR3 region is CASSLVRGGTDTQYF. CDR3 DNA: TGTGCCAGCAGCTTAGTGCGGGGAGGCACAGATACGCAGTATTTT.